Listed below are T cell receptor beta chains from one sample, sequenced in a study of breast tumors, draining lymph nodes, adjacent tissues. TCRdb independently ran MiXCR on the multiplex PCR reads; one entry per CDR3 protein. The sample records approximately 170,000 distinct CDR3 sequences, roughly 30% being singletons. The sample was axillary lymph node tissue. The receptors come from a female donor with breast cancer. Some clones in this sample may be carry-over from other donors' samples. Each CDR3 is given with its conserved first and last residue. A D gene is named only where the DNA matches it firmly. Only some rows state a clone size, as once, few, many or a class for expanded clones.

clone_size,d_call,v_call,j_call,cdr3_aa,cdr3_nt
many,TRBD1,TRBV6-5,TRBJ1-2,CASSKGQTLAGYTF,TGTGCCAGCAGTAAGGGACAGACCCTCGCTGGCTACACCTTC
many,TRBD2,TRBV15,TRBJ2-2,CATSRDSSGGENTGELFF,TGTGCCACCAGCAGAGATTCTAGCGGGGGGGAAAACACCGGGGAGCTGTTTTTT
many,.,TRBV6-5,TRBJ2-1,CASRSADSYNEQFF,TGTGCCAGCAGATCGGCAGACTCCTACAATGAGCAGTTCTTC
.,.,TRBV15,TRBJ1-2,CATSSPRDTEWGYTF,TGTGCCACCAGCAGCCCGAGGGACACTGAATGGGGCTACACCTTC
few,.,TRBV28,TRBJ2-1,CASSLQRVYNEQFF,TGTGCCAGCAGTTTGCAGCGGGTGTACAATGAGCAGTTCTTC
.,.,TRBV7-6,TRBJ2-2,CASSSRTAGLWLHLRFGELFF,.
many,TRBD1,TRBV11-3,TRBJ2-7,CASSLDREHYEQYF,TGTGCCAGCAGCCTCGACAGGGAACACTACGAGCAGTACTTC
many,.,TRBV30,TRBJ2-5,CAWSVGEKETQYF,TGTGCCTGGAGTGTAGGCGAAAAAGAGACCCAGTACTTC
few,.,TRBV28,TRBJ1-2,CASSLSWRLGYGYTF,TGTGCCAGCAGTTTATCTTGGCGTCTGGGCTACGGCTACACCTTC
.,.,TRBV20-1,TRBJ2-1,CSARTGGYYTEQFF,TGCAGTGCTAGGACGGGGGGCTACTACACTGAGCAGTTCTTC
.,TRBD1,TRBV5-6,TRBJ2-6,CASSNEPGGWRNTEAF,TGTGCCAGCAGCAACGAACCAGGGGGCTGGAGGAACACTGAAGCTTTC
.,.,TRBV20-1,TRBJ2-3,CSARDRNGDTQYF,TGCAGTGCTAGGGACCGAAATGGGGATACGCAGTATTTT
many,.,TRBV19,TRBJ1-2,CASSIGTGRSYGYTF,TGTGCCAGTAGTATAGGAACAGGACGATCCTATGGCTACACCTTC
few,.,TRBV4-2,TRBJ2-4,CASSTTSWGMAKNIQYF,TGTGCCAGCAGCACAACCTCTTGGGGAATGGCCAAAAACATTCAGTACTTC
.,TRBD2,TRBV2,TRBJ2-3,CASRSSRGGRADTQYF,TGTGCCAGCAGATCCAGTCGGGGGGGCAGGGCAGATACGCAGTATTTC
many,.,TRBV12-3/TRBV12-4,TRBJ1-2,CASTPGKGRGYGYTF,TGTGCCAGCACCCCAGGAAAGGGGCGCGGCTATGGCTACACCTTC
many,.,TRBV12-5,TRBJ1-2,CASGLVQGYGYTF,TGTGCTAGTGGTTTGGTACAGGGATATGGCTACACCTTC
many,TRBD2,TRBV20-1,TRBJ2-5,CSASPLAGAGETQYF,TGCAGTGCTAGCCCACTAGCGGGGGCGGGAGAGACCCAGTACTTC
.,TRBD1,TRBV9,TRBJ1-4,CASSVVSRGGGKLFF,TGTGCCAGCAGCGTAGTGTCCAGGGGGGGCGGAAAACTGTTTTTT
many,TRBD1,TRBV2,TRBJ2-7,CASSEKGQGYEQYF,TGTGCCAGCAGTGAAAAGGGACAGGGCTACGAGCAGTACTTC
few,TRBD1,TRBV12-3/TRBV12-4,TRBJ1-1,CASSPGQANTEAFF,TGTGCCAGCAGCCCGGGACAGGCGAACACTGAAGCTTTCTTT
many,.,TRBV9,TRBJ1-2,CASSVDSSNYGYTF,TGTGCCAGCAGCGTGGACAGTTCTAACTATGGCTACACCTTC
many,.,TRBV9,TRBJ2-7,CASSPTPKFSYEQYF,TGTGCCAGCAGTCCTACACCCAAGTTCTCCTACGAGCAGTACTTC
.,.,TRBV5-6,TRBJ2-5,CASGFHIPETQYF,TGTGCCAGCGGCTTTCACATTCCAGAGACCCAGTACTTC
many,TRBD1,TRBV7-9,TRBJ1-2,CASSFVQGAYGYTF,TGTGCCAGCAGCTTCGTTCAGGGGGCCTATGGCTACACCTTC
many,.,TRBV7-8,TRBJ2-1,CASSLEGDEQFF,TGTGCCAGCAGCTTAGAGGGAGATGAGCAGTTCTTC
many,TRBD1,TRBV18,TRBJ2-7,CASSAIRQGKAYEQYF,TGTGCCAGCTCAGCTATCCGACAGGGGAAGGCCTACGAGCAGTACTTC
.,.,TRBV27,TRBJ2-1,CASSFLGSAYNEQFF,TGTGCCAGCAGTTTTCTGGGGTCGGCCTACAATGAGCAGTTCTTC
many,.,TRBV19,TRBJ1-4,CASSQNTDRTLNEKLFF,TGTGCCAGTAGTCAGAATACCGACAGAACACTTAATGAAAAACTGTTTTTT
.,.,TRBV20-1,TRBJ1-2,CSAHRARRAYGYTF,TGCAGTGCCCACAGAGCTCGGCGGGCTTATGGCTACACCTTC
many,TRBD2,TRBV12-5,TRBJ2-3,CASGLATLAGGPNTQYF,TGTGCTAGTGGTTTGGCCACACTAGCGGGAGGGCCGAATACGCAGTATTTT
many,TRBD1,TRBV27,TRBJ2-5,CASSDDRGQETQYF,TGTGCCAGCAGCGATGACAGGGGTCAAGAGACCCAGTACTTC
.,.,TRBV19,TRBJ1-1,CASSKPGRNMNTEAFF,TGTGCCAGTAGTAAACCGGGACGGAACATGAACACTGAAGCTTTCTTT
many,.,TRBV7-3,TRBJ2-1,CASSLDRQVVDEQFF,TGTGCCAGCAGCTTAGACAGGCAGGTCGTGGATGAGCAGTTCTTC
many,.,TRBV11-2,TRBJ2-1,CASSLVGGYNEQFF,TGTGCCAGCAGCTTAGTAGGAGGCTACAATGAGCAGTTCTTC
many,.,TRBV19,TRBJ1-5,CASTPRGNQPQHF,TGTGCCAGTACCCCTCGGGGGAATCAGCCCCAGCATTTT
many,.,TRBV7-9,TRBJ1-5,CASSRAGEGSNQPQHF,TGTGCCAGCAGCCGCGCGGGGGAGGGTAGCAATCAGCCCCAGCATTTT
many,TRBD1,TRBV5-1,TRBJ2-5,CASSTGGTGQETQYF,TGCGCCAGCAGTACAGGGGGAACGGGCCAAGAGACCCAGTACTTC
few,TRBD1,TRBV11-2,TRBJ2-3,CASSSGQAGDTQYF,TGTGCCAGCAGCTCGGGACAGGCTGGGGATACGCAGTATTTT
many,.,TRBV20-1,TRBJ1-2,CSASSGYTF,TGCAGTGCTAGTTCTGGCTACACCTTC
.,TRBD1,TRBV6-5,TRBJ1-1,CASIEGTGIGVTEAFF,TGTGCCAGCATAGAGGGGACAGGAATTGGGGTCACTGAAGCTTTCTTT
many,TRBD1,TRBV3-1,TRBJ2-3,CASSQIGGRVEADTQYF,TGTGCCAGCAGCCAGATAGGGGGCAGGGTTGAGGCAGATACGCAGTATTTT
.,TRBD1,TRBV20-1,TRBJ2-5,CSASSGPGGLQETQYF,TGCAGTGCCAGCTCCGGACCAGGGGGTTTGCAAGAGACCCAGTACTTC
many,.,TRBV9,TRBJ2-1,CASSPQEPNEQFF,TGTGCCAGCAGCCCCCAAGAGCCTAATGAGCAGTTCTTC
many,.,TRBV20-1,TRBJ2-3,CSARIPGTLRTDTQYF,TGCAGTGCTAGGATTCCCGGGACTTTACGCACAGATACGCAGTATTTT